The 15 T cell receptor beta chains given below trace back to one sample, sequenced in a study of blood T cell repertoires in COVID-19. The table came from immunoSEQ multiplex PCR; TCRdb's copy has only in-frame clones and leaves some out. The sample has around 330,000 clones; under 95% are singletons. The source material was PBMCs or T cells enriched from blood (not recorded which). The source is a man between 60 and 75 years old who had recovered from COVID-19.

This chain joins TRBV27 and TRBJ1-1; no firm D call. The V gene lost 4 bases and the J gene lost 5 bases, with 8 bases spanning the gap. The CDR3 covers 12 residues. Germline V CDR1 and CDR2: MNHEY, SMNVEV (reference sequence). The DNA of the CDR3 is TGTGCCAGCAGTTGGGGAGGTACTGAAGCTTTCTTT. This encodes CASSWGGTEAFF.

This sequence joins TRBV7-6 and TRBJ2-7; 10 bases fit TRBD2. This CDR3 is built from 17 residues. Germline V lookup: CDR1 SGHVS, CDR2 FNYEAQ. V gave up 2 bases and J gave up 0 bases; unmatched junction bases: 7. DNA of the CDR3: TGTGCCAGCAGCTTATTCCCCTCTAGCGGGGGCTCCTACGAGCAGTACTTC. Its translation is CASSLFPSSGGSYEQYF.

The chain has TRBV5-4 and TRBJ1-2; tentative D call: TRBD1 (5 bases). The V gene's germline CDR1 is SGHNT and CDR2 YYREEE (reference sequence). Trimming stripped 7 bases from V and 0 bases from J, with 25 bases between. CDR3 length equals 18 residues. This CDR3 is CASAPDQIRQSSNYGYTF. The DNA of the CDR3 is TGTGCCAGCGCCCCAGACCAAATCCGACAGAGCTCTAACTATGGCTACACCTTC. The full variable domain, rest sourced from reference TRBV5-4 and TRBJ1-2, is ETGVTQSPTHLIKTRGQQVTLRCSSQSGHNTVSWYQQALGQGPQFIFQYYREEENGRGNFPPRFSGLQFPNYSSELNVNALELDDSALYLCASAPDQIRQSSNYGYTFGSGTRLTVV.

The CDR3 loop reads CASSPPTGGTEAFF. CDR3 coding DNA: TGCGCCAGCAGCCCACCGACAGGGGGCACTGAAGCTTTCTTT. The chain couples TRBV4-1 to TRBJ1-1; 9 bases line up with TRBD1. With 4 bases clipped from V and 4 bases from J, the junction kept 4 bases outside the gene matches. The V gene's germline CDR1 is MGHRA and CDR2 YSYEKL. The CDR3 consists of 14 residues.

The CDR3 bases are TGTGCCACCAGCTCTAGGACAGGACCAGGAGCTTTCTTT. As protein: CATSSRTGPGAFF. The chain has TRBV15 and TRBJ1-1; 7 bases match TRBD1. CDR3 length equals 13 residues. CDR1 and CDR2 from the germline V gene are LNHNV and YYDKDF (reference sequence). Unmatched junction bases numbered 10, after V lost 5 bases and J lost 10 bases.

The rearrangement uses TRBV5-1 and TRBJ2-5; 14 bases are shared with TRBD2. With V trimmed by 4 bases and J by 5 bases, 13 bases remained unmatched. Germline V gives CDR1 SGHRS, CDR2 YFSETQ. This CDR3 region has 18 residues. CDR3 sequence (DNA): TGCGCCAGCAGCCCCCGACTAGCGGGGGGGTACCTTCCTGAGACCCAGTACTTC. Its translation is CASSPRLAGGYLPETQYF. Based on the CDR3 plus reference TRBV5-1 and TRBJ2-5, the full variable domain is KAGVTQTPRYLIKTRGQQVTLSCSPISGHRSVSWYQQTPGQGLQFLFEYFSETQRNKGNFPGRFSGRQFSNSRSEMNVSTLELGDSALYLCASSPRLAGGYLPETQYFGPGTRLLVL.

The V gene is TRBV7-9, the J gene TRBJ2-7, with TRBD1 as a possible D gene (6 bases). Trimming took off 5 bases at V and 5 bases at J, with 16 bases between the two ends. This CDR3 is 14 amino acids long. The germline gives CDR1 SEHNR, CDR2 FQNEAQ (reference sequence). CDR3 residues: CASSPRTVGHEQYF. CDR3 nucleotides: TGTGCCAGCAGCCCTCGGACAGTCGGGCACGAGCAGTACTTC.

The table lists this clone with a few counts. CDR3 in amino acids: CASSYAGTEAFF. The CDR3 DNA reads TGTGCCAGCAGTTACGCAGGAACTGAAGCTTTCTTT. V is TRBV6-2 or TRBV6-3 and J is TRBJ1-1; D not resolved. The CDR3 spans 12 residues. Germline-derived CDR1 and CDR2 are MNHEY and SVGEGT. V lost 2 bases to trimming and J lost 5 bases, with 6 bases between them.

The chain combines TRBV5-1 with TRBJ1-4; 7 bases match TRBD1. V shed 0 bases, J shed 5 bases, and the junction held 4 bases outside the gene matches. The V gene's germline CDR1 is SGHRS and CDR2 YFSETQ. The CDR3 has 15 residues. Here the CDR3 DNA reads TGCGCCAGCAGCTTGGCCGGACAGGCAAATGAAAAACTGTTTTTT. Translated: CASSLAGQANEKLFF.

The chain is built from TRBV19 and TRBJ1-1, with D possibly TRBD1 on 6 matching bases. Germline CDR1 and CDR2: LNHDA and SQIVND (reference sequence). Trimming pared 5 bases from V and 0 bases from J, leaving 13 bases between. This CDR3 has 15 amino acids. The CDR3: CASSDRTVLNTEAFF. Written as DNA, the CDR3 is TGTGCCAGTAGTGACCGGACAGTATTGAACACTGAAGCTTTCTTT.

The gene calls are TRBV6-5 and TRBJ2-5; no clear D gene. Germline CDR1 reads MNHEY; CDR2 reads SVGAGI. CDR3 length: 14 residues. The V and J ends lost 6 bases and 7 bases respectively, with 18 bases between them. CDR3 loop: CASRLQVLGGTQYF. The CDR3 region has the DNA TGTGCCAGCAGGCTCCAGGTCCTCGGTGGGACCCAGTACTTC.

The CDR3 is CASSWGTGVKNTEAFF. As DNA, the CDR3 is TGTGCCAGCAGCTGGGGGACGGGGGTAAAGAACACTGAAGCTTTCTTT. The chain is built from TRBV7-2 and TRBJ1-1; D perhaps matches TRBD1 (5 bases). Germline lookup yields CDR1 SGHTA and CDR2 FQGNSA. CDR3 length: 16 amino acids. V gave up 4 bases and J gave up 1 base, with 16 bases separating them.

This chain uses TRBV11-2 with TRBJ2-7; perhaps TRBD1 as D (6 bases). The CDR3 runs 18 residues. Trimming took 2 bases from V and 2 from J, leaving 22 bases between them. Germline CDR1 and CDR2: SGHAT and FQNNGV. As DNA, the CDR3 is TGTGCCAGCAGCTTAATCCCCCCAGGACAGAGAATCACCTACGAGCAGTACTTC. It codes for CASSLIPPGQRITYEQYF.

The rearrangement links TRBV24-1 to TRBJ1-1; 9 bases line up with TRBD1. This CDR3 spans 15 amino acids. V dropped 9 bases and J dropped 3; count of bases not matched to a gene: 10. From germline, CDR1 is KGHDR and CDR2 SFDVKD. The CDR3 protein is CATAKTGGMDTEAFF. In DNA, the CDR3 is TGTGCCACCGCCAAAACAGGGGGCATGGACACTGAAGCTTTCTTT.

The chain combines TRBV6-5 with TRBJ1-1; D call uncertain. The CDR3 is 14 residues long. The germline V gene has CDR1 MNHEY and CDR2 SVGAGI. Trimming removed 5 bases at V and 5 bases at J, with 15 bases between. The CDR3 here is CASSPSLVRTEAFF. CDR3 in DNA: TGTGCCAGCAGTCCCAGCCTAGTTCGGACTGAAGCTTTCTTT.